The 28 T cell receptor beta chains below all came from one sample that was sequenced in a study of blood T cell repertoires in COVID-19. Method: immunoSEQ multiplex PCR; TCRdb's copy keeps in-frame clones and lacks some. The table lists approximately 97,000 clones, 70% to 90% of them singletons, with over 2% in the top ten. The sequencing sample was made of peripheral blood. The receptors here all came from a man in his fifties or sixties with active COVID-19.

The chain joins TRBV12-5 to TRBJ1-1, with TRBD1 identical over 8 bases. The junction had 24 bases not matched to a gene; V was cut back by 6 bases and J by 3 bases. The CDR3 consists of 20 residues. The germline V gene encodes CDR1 LGHNT and CDR2 FRNRAP. The CDR3 region has the DNA TGTGCTAGTGGCCGCGACAGGGGCCTACTTCGCTCCAAGTGGGACACTGAAGCTTTCTTT. It codes for CASGRDRGLLRSKWDTEAFF. Using reference TRBV12-5 and TRBJ1-1 for the parts outside the CDR3, the full variable domain is DARVTQTPRHKVTEMGQEVTMRCQPILGHNTVFWYRQTMMQGLELLAYFRNRAPLDDSGMPKDRFSAEMPDATLATLKIQPSEPRDSAVYFCASGRDRGLLRSKWDTEAFFGQGTRLTVV.

The chain has TRBV6-5 and TRBJ1-2, with TRBD1 as a possible D gene (5 bases). The CDR3 spans 14 residues. The V end lost 7 bases, the J end lost 4 bases, and 16 bases lay between the germline ends. The germline gives CDR1 MNHEY, CDR2 SVGAGI. CDR3: CASIHSDRFYGYTF. CDR3 coding DNA: TGTGCCAGCATCCATTCTGACAGATTCTATGGCTACACCTTC.

The chain recombines TRBV11-2 with TRBJ2-7; 11 positions match TRBD1. Germline loops: CDR1 SGHAT, CDR2 FQNNGV. The CDR3 is 15 amino acids. Unmatched junction bases numbered 11, after V lost 6 bases and J lost 7 bases. The CDR3 DNA is TGTGCCAGCAGAACGATACGGGACAGGGGGGAAGAGCAGTACTTC. Translation: CASRTIRDRGEEQYF.

The CDR3: CASSLSSGGTDTQYF. The CDR3 nucleotides are TGTGCCAGCAGCTTAAGTAGCGGGGGGACAGATACGCAGTATTTT. The rearrangement uses TRBV7-3 and TRBJ2-3; 10 bases map to TRBD2. Germline V gene sequence: CDR1 SGHTA, CDR2 FQGTGA. Trimming removed 1 base from V and 3 bases from J; junction bases left unmatched: 1. CDR3 size: 15 residues.

This clone was seen a few times. The J gene is TRBJ1-2, the V gene TRBV7-9; D is uncertain. Germline V lookup: CDR1 SEHNR, CDR2 FQNEAQ (reference sequence). This CDR3 has 14 residues. Trimming took off 11 bases at V and 7 bases at J, with 23 bases between the two ends. CDR3 amino acids: CAATVFVGRSGYTF. The CDR3 DNA is TGTGCCGCCACCGTGTTTGTGGGTCGGAGTGGCTACACCTTC.

This rearrangement joins TRBV7-9 to TRBJ2-2, with 8 positions matching TRBD1. V shed 4 bases and J 6 bases; nucleotides not matched to a gene: 10. The CDR3 runs 16 residues. The germline V gene encodes CDR1 SEHNR and CDR2 FQNEAQ (reference sequence). The CDR3 nucleotides are TGTGCCAGCAGCTCCAAGCGGCAGGGGGCGGCCGGGGAGCTGTTTTTT. Protein: CASSSKRQGAAGELFF.

This clone was seen only once. The V gene is TRBV13, the J gene TRBJ2-4, with a possible D match to TRBD1 (6 bases). Germline V gives CDR1 PRHDT, CDR2 FYEKMQ (reference sequence). The CDR3 sequence is 15 residues long. Trimming took off 0 bases at V and 4 bases at J, with 10 bases between the two ends. Here the CDR3 DNA reads TGTGCCAGCAGCTTAGGCTCCAGGGGTAAAAACATTCAGTACTTC. It yields the protein CASSLGSRGKNIQYF.

The chain has TRBV29-1 and TRBJ2-1; TRBD1 matches at 10 bases. The V gene's germline CDR1 is SQVTM and CDR2 ANQGSEA. This CDR3 has 15 amino acids. Germline trimming cut 6 bases from V and 5 bases from J; bases unmatched to any gene: 10. This chain's CDR3 is CSVYARDRGNNEQFF. DNA for the CDR3: TGCAGCGTGTATGCCAGGGACAGGGGAAACAATGAGCAGTTCTTC.

V usage is TRBV3-1 (or the pseudogene TRBV3-2) and J usage is TRBJ2-3; possibly TRBD2 for D (5 bases). This CDR3 spans 17 amino acids. The V end was cut by 5 bases, the J end by 0 bases, with 18 bases between. The germline V gene encodes CDR1 LGHDT and CDR2 YNNKEL (reference sequence). The CDR3 region has the DNA TGTGCCAGCAGCGGTCGGAGAGGGTCACATAGCACAGATACGCAGTATTTT. As protein: CASSGRRGSHSTDTQYF.

The chain recombines TRBV28 with TRBJ1-5, with 7 bases that match TRBD1. The CDR3 runs to 21 residues. The V gene's germline CDR1 is MDHEN and CDR2 SYDVKM. Trimming took 6 bases from V and 6 from J; bases not matched to a gene: 29. The DNA for the CDR3 is TGTGCCAGCAGCTCTCACACCGGGACAGCCGTTATCAATACCCTAGGTCAGCCCCAGCATTTT. This sequence encodes CASSSHTGTAVINTLGQPQHF.

The chain combines TRBV7-9 with TRBJ1-6, with D uncertain. The germline CDR1 and CDR2 sequences are SEHNR and FQNEAQ (reference sequence). V lost 3 bases and J 7 bases, leaving 10 bases between the germline ends. The CDR3 is 14 residues long. The CDR3 here is CASSFGQPNSPLHF. In nucleotides, the CDR3 is TGTGCCAGCAGCTTCGGTCAACCCAATTCACCCCTCCACTTT.

The chain couples TRBV5-1 to TRBJ2-1; D is perhaps TRBD2 (6 bases). The CDR3 sequence is 16 residues long. Germline V gene lookup returns CDR1 SGHRS and CDR2 YFSETQ. V was clipped by 3 bases and J by 4 bases, with 17 bases between them. As DNA, the CDR3 is TGCGCCAGCAGCTCGGGACGGGGAGGCTCTTACAATGAGCAGTTCTTC. Encoded protein: CASSSGRGGSYNEQFF.

The J gene is TRBJ1-1, the V gene TRBV10-3; D might be TRBD1 (5 bases). With 10 bases removed from V and 3 bases from J, the gap between germline ends came to 12 bases. The germline V gene has CDR1 ENHRY and CDR2 SYGVKD. The CDR3 covers 12 residues. CDR3 loop: CATKAGDTEAFF. The CDR3 DNA is TGTGCCACCAAGGCGGGGGACACTGAAGCTTTCTTT.

The chain recombines TRBV2 with TRBJ1-1; no firm D call. The CDR3 has 13 residues. CDR1 is SNHLY, CDR2 FYNNEI, per germline. Trimming stripped 4 bases from V and 0 bases from J, with 6 bases between. CDR3 in amino acids: CASSVSMNTEAFF. As DNA, the CDR3 is TGTGCCAGCAGTGTTTCTATGAACACTGAAGCTTTCTTT.

J is TRBJ2-1 and V is TRBV5-1, with TRBD2 matching over 12 bases. Looked up from germline, CDR1 is SGHRS and CDR2 is YFSETQ. This CDR3 has 14 amino acids. The V segment lost 5 bases and the J segment 5 bases; nucleotides outside the gene matches: 2. CDR3 sequence reads: CASRGLAGHNEQFF. CDR3 nucleotides: TGCGCCAGCAGAGGACTAGCGGGGCACAATGAGCAGTTCTTC.

This clone was recorded a few times. This rearrangement joins TRBV2 to TRBJ1-2, with a weak D call TRBD1 (5 bases). With 6 bases removed from V and 7 bases from J, the gap between germline ends came to 24 bases. CDR1 is SNHLY and CDR2 is FYNNEI in the germline V gene. CDR3 size: 16 residues. CDR3 in DNA: TGTGCCAGCAGGGGATTTACCGGGACTGTCATTTTTGGCTACACCTTC. This gives the protein CASRGFTGTVIFGYTF.

The chain has TRBV5-6 and TRBJ2-1; D might be TRBD1 (6 bases). This CDR3 spans 14 amino acids. The V gene lost 0 bases and the J gene lost 9 bases, with 13 bases spanning the gap. Germline loops: CDR1 SGHDT, CDR2 YYEEEE. CDR3 residues: CASSLGGGVGEQFF. Written as DNA, the CDR3 is TGTGCCAGCAGCTTGGGAGGGGGAGTCGGTGAGCAGTTCTTC. Full variable domain (outside the CDR3, taken from reference TRBV5-6 and TRBJ2-1): DAGVTQSPTHLIKTRGQQVTLRCSPKSGHDTVSWYQQALGQGPQFIFQYYEEEERQRGNFPDRFSGHQFPNYSSELNVNALLLGDSALYLCASSLGGGVGEQFFGPGTRLTVL.

This clone was found a few times. The rearrangement uses TRBV30 and TRBJ1-2, with D uncertain. CDR1 and CDR2 from the germline V gene are GTSNPN and SVGIG (reference sequence). CDR3 length: 12 amino acids. Trimming removed 0 bases from V and 8 bases from J, with 10 bases in between. The CDR3 protein is CAWSVEKRGYTF. The CDR3, as DNA: TGTGCCTGGAGTGTAGAAAAGCGGGGCTACACCTTC.

This clone was detected once. The chain is built from TRBV3-1 (or the pseudogene TRBV3-2) and TRBJ2-3; D uncertain. CDR1 is LGHDT and CDR2 is YNNKEL in the germline V gene (reference sequence). The CDR3 extends over 16 amino acids. V gave up 5 bases and J gave up 6 bases, with 21 bases separating them. CDR3 loop: CASSSRSLRDWDTQYF. The CDR3 DNA reads TGTGCCAGCAGCTCCCGGTCACTACGAGATTGGGATACGCAGTATTTT.

The chain combines TRBV4-2 with TRBJ2-7; D is possibly TRBD1 (6 bases). Trimming shortened V by 4 bases and J by 2 bases, and 15 bases separated the two germline ends. The CDR3 runs 15 residues. CDR1 and CDR2 from the germline V gene are LGHNA and YNFKEQ. For the CDR3, the DNA is TGTGCCAGCAGCCCAACCCGACAGGCTACCTACGAGCAGTACTTC. Its translation: CASSPTRQATYEQYF.

V usage is TRBV7-9 and J usage is TRBJ1-1; possibly TRBD1 for D (5 bases). V lost 1 base and J lost 0, with 6 bases in between. The germline CDR1 and CDR2 sequences are SEHNR and FQNEAQ (reference sequence). The CDR3 covers 14 residues. DNA for the CDR3: TGTGCCAGCAGCTTAGTACAGGTGAACACTGAAGCTTTCTTT. Encoded protein: CASSLVQVNTEAFF. The whole variable domain, filled in from reference TRBV7-9 and TRBJ1-1, reads DTGVSQNPRHKITKRGQNVTFRCDPISEHNRLYWYRQTLGQGPEFLTYFQNEAQLEKSRLLSDRFSAERPKGSFSTLEIQRTEQGDSAMYLCASSLVQVNTEAFFGQGTRLTVV.

V is TRBV13 and J is TRBJ2-7, with 9 bases aligning to TRBD1. Germline CDR1 is PRHDT and CDR2 is FYEKMQ (reference sequence). J was trimmed by 2 bases and V by 6 bases; bases with no gene match: 8. CDR3 length equals 15 residues. The CDR3 sequence: CASSLGTGNTYEQYF. The CDR3 nucleotides are TGTGCCAGCAGTCTCGGGACAGGGAATACCTACGAGCAGTACTTC.

The V and J genes are TRBV2 and TRBJ1-6; 9 bases align to TRBD1. CDR1 is SNHLY, CDR2 FYNNEI, per germline. This CDR3 is built from 13 residues. Trimming took 8 bases from V and 15 from J; bases not matched to a gene: 11. This chain's CDR3 is CASGRDRDSDLHF. For the CDR3, the DNA is TGTGCCAGCGGCCGGGACAGGGACTCGGACCTCCACTTT.

The chain recombines TRBV18 with TRBJ2-3, with 7 bases that match TRBD2. The CDR3 spans 15 residues. Trimming cost V 5 bases and J 2 bases; bases outside gene matches: 7. Germline-derived CDR1 and CDR2 are KGHSH and LQKENI. CDR3 nucleotides: TGTGCCAGCTCAGGCCCCGGGACTAACACAGATACGCAGTATTTT. Amino acid sequence: CASSGPGTNTDTQYF.

The V call is TRBV6-5, the J call TRBJ1-6; no firm D call. This CDR3 spans 15 amino acids. The V end lost 5 bases, the J end lost 8 bases, and 16 bases lay between the germline ends. From germline, CDR1 is MNHEY and CDR2 SVGAGI. The CDR3: CASSTVVRRDSPLHF. The CDR3 nucleotides read TGTGCCAGCAGTACCGTCGTCAGGAGGGATTCACCCCTCCACTTT.

The CDR3 sequence is CASTPSRVGGYTF. In DNA, the CDR3 is TGTGCCAGCACCCCCTCTCGGGTTGGTGGCTACACCTTC. This chain links TRBV12-3 or TRBV12-4 with TRBJ1-2; no clear D. The ends were cut back, 7 bases at V and 7 bases at J, with 16 bases in the middle. The CDR3 covers 13 residues.

V and J are TRBV2 and TRBJ2-7; D call uncertain. The CDR3 is 14 amino acids. V gave up 3 bases and J gave up 2 bases, with 11 bases separating them. Germline V lookup: CDR1 SNHLY, CDR2 FYNNEI. The CDR3 is CASSDQTPPYEQYF. Here the CDR3 DNA reads TGTGCCAGCAGTGATCAGACTCCACCCTACGAGCAGTACTTC. The full variable domain, with the rest looked up from reference TRBV2 and TRBJ2-7, is EPEVTQTPSHQVTQMGQEVILRCVPISNHLYFYWYRQILGQKVEFLVSFYNNEISEKSEIFDDQFSVERPDGSNFTLKIRSTKLEDSAMYFCASSDQTPPYEQYFGPGTRLTVT.

V usage is TRBV30 and J usage is TRBJ1-2; D is possibly TRBD1 (5 bases). Between the trimmed V and J ends, which lost 2 bases and 7 bases, there was a span of 17 bases. Germline CDR1 GTSNPN, CDR2 SVGIG (reference sequence). This CDR3 comprises 14 residues. The DNA of the CDR3 is TGTGCCTGGAGTCCCACAGGATGGGAGGGTGGCTACACCTTC. It encodes CAWSPTGWEGGYTF.